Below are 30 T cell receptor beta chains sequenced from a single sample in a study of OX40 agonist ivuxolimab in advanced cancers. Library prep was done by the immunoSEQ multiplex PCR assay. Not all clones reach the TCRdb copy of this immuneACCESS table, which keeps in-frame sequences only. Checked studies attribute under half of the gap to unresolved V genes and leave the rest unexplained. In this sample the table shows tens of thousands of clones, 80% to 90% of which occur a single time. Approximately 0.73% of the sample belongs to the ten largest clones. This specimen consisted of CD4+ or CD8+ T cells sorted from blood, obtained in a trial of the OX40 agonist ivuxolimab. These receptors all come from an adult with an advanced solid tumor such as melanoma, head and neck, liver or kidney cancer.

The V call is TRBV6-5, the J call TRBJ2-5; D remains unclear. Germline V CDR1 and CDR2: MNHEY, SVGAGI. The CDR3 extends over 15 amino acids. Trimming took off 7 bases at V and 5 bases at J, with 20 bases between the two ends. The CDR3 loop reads CASKSLAGQVETQYF. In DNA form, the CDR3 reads TGTGCCAGCAAGTCCTTGGCAGGCCAAGTGGAGACCCAGTACTTC.

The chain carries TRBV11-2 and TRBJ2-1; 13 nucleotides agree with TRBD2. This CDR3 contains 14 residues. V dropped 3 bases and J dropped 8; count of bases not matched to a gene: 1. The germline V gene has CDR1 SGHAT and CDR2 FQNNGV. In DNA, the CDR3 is TGTGCCAGCAGCTTCGGACTAGCGGGAGATGAGCAGTTCTTC. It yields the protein CASSFGLAGDEQFF.

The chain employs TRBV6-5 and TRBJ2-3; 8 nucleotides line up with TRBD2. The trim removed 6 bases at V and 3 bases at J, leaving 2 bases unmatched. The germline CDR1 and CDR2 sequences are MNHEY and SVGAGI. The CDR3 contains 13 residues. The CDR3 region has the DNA TGTGCCAGCAGAGGACTAGCTACAGATACGCAGTATTTT. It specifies CASRGLATDTQYF.

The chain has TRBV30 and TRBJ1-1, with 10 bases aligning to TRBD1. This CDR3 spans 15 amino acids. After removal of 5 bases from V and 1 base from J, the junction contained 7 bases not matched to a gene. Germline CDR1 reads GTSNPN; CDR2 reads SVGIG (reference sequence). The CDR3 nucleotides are TGTGCCTGGGACCGCGGGACAGGGGAGAACACTGAAGCTTTCTTT. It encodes CAWDRGTGENTEAFF.

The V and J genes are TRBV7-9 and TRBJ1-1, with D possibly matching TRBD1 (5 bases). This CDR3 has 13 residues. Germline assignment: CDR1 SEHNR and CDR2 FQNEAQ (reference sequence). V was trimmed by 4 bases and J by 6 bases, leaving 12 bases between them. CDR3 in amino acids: CASSSGTWSEAFF. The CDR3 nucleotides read TGTGCCAGCAGCTCAGGGACGTGGTCTGAAGCTTTCTTT.

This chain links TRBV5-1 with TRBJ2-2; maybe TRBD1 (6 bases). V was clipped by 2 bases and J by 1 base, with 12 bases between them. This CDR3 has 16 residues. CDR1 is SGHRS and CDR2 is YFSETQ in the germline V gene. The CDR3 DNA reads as TGCGCCAGCAGCTTCTTCGGGACATTGAACACCGGGGAGCTGTTTTTT. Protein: CASSFFGTLNTGELFF.

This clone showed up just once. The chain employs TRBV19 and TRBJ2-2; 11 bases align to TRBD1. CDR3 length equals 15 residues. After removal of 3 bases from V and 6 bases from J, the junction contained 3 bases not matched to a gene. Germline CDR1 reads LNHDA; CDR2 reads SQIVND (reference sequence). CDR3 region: CASSMDRGRAGELFF. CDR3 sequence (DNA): TGTGCCAGTAGTATGGACAGGGGGCGGGCCGGGGAGCTGTTTTTT.

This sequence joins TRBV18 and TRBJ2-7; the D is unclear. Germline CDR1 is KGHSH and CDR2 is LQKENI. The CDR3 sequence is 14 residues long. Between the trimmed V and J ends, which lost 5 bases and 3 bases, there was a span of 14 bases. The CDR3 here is CASSEAGSYYEQYF. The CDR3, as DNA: TGTGCCAGCTCAGAGGCAGGAAGCTACTACGAGCAGTACTTC. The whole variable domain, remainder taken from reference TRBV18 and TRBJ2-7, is NAGVMQNPRHLVRRRGQEARLRCSPMKGHSHVYWYRQLPEEGLKFMVYLQKENIIDESGMPKERFSAEFPKEGPSILRIQQVVRGDSAAYFCASSEAGSYYEQYFGPGTRLTVT.

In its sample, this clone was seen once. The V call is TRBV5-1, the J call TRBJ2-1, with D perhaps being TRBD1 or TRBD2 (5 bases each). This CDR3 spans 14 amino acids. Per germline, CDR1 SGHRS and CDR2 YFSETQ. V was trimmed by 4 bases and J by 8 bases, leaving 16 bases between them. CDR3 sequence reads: CASSPEGRRDEQFF. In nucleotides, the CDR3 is TGCGCCAGCAGCCCCGAGGGCCGCAGGGATGAGCAGTTCTTC.

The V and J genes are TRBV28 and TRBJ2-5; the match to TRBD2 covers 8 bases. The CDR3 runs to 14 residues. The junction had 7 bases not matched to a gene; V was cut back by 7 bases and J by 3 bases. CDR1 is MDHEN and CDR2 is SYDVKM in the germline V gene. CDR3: CASTPSGRKETQYF. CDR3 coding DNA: TGTGCCAGCACCCCAAGCGGGAGAAAAGAGACCCAGTACTTC. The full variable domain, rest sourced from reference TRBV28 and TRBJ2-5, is DVKVTQSSRYLVKRTGEKVFLECVQDMDHENMFWYRQDPGLGLRLIYFSYDVKMKEKGDIPEGYSVSREKKERFSLILESASTNQTSMYLCASTPSGRKETQYFGPGTRLLVL.

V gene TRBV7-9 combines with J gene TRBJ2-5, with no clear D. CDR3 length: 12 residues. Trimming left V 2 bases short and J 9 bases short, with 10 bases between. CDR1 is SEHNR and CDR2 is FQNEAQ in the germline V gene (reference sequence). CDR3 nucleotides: TGTGCCAGCAGCTTACAAACCGAAGCCCAGTACTTC. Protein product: CASSLQTEAQYF.

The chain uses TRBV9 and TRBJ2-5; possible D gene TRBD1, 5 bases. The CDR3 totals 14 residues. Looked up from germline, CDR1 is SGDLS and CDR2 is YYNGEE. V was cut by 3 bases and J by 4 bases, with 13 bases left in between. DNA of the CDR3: TGTGCCAGCAGCGAGACAGCGCATGCAGAGACCCAGTACTTC. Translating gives CASSETAHAETQYF.

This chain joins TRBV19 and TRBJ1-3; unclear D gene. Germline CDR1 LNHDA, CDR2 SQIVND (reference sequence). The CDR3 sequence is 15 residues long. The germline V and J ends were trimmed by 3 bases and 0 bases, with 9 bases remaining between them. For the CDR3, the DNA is TGTGCCAGTAGTATTTTCATATCCTCTGGAAACACCATATATTTT. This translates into CASSIFISSGNTIYF.

CDR3 nucleotide sequence: TGTGCCAGCAGCGCACGACTAGCGGTGAACACCGGGGAGCTGTTTTTT. Protein product: CASSARLAVNTGELFF. The chain employs TRBV7-3 and TRBJ2-2; 9 bases match TRBD2. This CDR3 is built from 16 residues. Unmatched junction bases numbered 5, after V lost 5 bases and J lost 1 base. Germline lookup yields CDR1 SGHTA and CDR2 FQGTGA.

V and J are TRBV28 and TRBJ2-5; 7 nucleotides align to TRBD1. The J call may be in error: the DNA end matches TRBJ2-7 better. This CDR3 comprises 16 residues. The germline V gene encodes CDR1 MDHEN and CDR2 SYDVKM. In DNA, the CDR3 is TGTGCCAGCAGCCCTGCTGGACAGGCCGATCGGTACGAGCAGTACTTC. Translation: CASSPAGQADRYEQYF.

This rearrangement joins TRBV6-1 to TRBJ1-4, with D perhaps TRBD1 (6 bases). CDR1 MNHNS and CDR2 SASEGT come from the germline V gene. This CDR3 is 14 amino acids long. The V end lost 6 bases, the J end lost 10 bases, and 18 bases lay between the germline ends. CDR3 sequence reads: CASSRTVFLGKLFF. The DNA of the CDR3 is TGTGCCAGCAGCAGGACAGTATTCCTGGGAAAACTGTTTTTT.

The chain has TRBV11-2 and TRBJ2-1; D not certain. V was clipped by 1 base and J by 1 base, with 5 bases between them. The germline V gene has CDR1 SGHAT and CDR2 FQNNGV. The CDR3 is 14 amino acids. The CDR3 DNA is TGTGCCAGCAGCTTAGGGGTTTCCTACAATGAGCAGTTCTTC. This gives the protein CASSLGVSYNEQFF.

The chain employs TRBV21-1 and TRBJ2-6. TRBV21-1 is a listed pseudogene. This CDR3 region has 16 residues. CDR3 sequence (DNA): TGTGCCAGCAGCACGGGCACCAAATCTGGGGCCAACGTCCTGACTTTC. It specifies CASSTGTKSGANVLTF.

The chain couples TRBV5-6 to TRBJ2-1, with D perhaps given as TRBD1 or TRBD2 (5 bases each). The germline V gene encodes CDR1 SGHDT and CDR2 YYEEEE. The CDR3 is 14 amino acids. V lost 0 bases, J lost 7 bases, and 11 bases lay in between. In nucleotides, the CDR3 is TGTGCCAGCAGCTTGGTGGGGACGGGTAATGAGCAGTTCTTC. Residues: CASSLVGTGNEQFF.

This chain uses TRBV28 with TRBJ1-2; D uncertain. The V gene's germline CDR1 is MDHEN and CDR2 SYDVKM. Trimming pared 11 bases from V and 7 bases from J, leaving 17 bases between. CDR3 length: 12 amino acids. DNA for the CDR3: TGTGCCGGCATTGGACGCTTGGGTGGCTACACCTTC. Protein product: CAGIGRLGGYTF.

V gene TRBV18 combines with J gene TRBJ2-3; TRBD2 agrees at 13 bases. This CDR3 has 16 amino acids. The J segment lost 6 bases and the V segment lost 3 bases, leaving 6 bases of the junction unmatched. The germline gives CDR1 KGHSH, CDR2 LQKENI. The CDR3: CASSPQGLAGEDTQYF. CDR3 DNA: TGTGCCAGCTCACCGCAAGGACTAGCGGGAGAGGATACGCAGTATTTT.

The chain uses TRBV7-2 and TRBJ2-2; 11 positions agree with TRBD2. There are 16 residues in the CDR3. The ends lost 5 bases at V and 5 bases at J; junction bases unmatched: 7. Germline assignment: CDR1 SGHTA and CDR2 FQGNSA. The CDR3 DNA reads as TGTGCCAGCAGCGTAGGGGCTAGCGGGAGGACCGGGGAGCTGTTTTTT. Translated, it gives CASSVGASGRTGELFF.

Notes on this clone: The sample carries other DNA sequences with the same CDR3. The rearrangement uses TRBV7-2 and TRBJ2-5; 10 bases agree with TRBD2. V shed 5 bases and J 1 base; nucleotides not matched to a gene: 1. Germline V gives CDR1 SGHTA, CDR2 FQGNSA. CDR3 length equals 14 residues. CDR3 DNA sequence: TGTGCCAGCAGCAGCGGGGGGGCCCAAGAGACCCAGTACTTC. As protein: CASSSGGAQETQYF. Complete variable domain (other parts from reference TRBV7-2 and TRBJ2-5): GAGVSQSPSNKVTEKGKDVELRCDPISGHTALYWYRQSLGQGLEFLIYFQGNSAPDKSGLPSDRFSAERTGGSVSTLTIQRTQQEDSAVYLCASSSGGAQETQYFGPGTRLLVL.

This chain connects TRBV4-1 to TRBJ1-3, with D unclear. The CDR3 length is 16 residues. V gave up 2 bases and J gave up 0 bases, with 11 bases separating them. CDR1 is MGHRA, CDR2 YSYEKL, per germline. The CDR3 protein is CASSQSSAFSGNTIYF. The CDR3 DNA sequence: TGCGCCAGCAGCCAATCATCCGCATTCTCTGGAAACACCATATATTTT.

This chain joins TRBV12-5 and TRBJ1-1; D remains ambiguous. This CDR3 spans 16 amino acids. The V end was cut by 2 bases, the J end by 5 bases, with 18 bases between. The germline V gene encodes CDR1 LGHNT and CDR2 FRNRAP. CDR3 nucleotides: TGTGCTAGTGGTTTGCCCACTGGGTCCGAATGGACTGAAGCTTTCTTT. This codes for CASGLPTGSEWTEAFF.

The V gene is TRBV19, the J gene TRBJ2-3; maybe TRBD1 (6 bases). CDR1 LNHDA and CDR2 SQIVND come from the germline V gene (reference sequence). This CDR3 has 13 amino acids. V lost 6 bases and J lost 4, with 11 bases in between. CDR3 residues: CASRIKGADTQYF. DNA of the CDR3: TGTGCCAGTAGGATAAAGGGGGCAGATACGCAGTATTTT.

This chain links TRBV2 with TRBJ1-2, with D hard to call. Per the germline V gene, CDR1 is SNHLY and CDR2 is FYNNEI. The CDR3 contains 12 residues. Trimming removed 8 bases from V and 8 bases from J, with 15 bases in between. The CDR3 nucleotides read TGTGCCAGCCGATTCACCGGGTCGGGCTACACCTTC. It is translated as CASRFTGSGYTF.

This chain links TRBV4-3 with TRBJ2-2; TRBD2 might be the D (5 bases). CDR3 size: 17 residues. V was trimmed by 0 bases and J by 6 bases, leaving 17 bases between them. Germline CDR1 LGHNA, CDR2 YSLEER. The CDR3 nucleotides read TGCGCCAGCAGCCAAGATCGGGAAGGGCTGAGGGCCGGGGAGCTGTTTTTT. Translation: CASSQDREGLRAGELFF.

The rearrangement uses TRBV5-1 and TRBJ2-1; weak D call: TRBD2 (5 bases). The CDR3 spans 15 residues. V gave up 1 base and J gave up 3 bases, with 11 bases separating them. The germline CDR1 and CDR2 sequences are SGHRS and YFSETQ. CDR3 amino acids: CASSLWTGGYNEQFF. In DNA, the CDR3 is TGCGCCAGCAGCTTGTGGACCGGAGGCTACAATGAGCAGTTCTTC.

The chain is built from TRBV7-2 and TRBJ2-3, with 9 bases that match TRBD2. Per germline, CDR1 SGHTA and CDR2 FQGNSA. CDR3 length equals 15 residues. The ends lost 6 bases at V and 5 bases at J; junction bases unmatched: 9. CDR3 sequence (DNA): TGTGCCAGCAGTCCCCCGGCGGGAGGGGGAGATACGCAGTATTTT. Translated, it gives CASSPPAGGGDTQYF.